The table lists the clone carrying this T cell receptor beta chain with a few counts. Its antigen is unidentified. TCRdb re-derived calls from the reads in MiXCR, one entry per CDR3 protein. There are about 450,000 distinct CDR3 sequences in the sample; approximately 33% occur only once, and roughly 15% lies in the top ten. This sample was taken from a study of T cell repertoires in cytomegalovirus infection. Study summary: Public signatures in TCR beta pointed to CMV infection and matching HLA type.

This CDR3 contains 11 residues. Germline V CDR1 and CDR2: GTSNPN, SVGIG (reference sequence). The germline V and J ends were trimmed by 3 bases and 7 bases, with 9 bases remaining between them. General study findings and limits: Accumulated public TCR beta family frequency recognized individuals carrying CMV together with the relevant HLA. HLA-C-restricted CMV clonotypes gave the most frequent clonotype in two of eight donors.

The sample comprised PBMCs. The receptor was derived from a human donor in good health (CMV status not recorded). Some clones in this sample may be carry-over from other donors' samples. The chain combines TRBV30 with TRBJ1-1; D is undetermined. CDR3 coding DNA: TGTGCCTGGAGGGACGGCGATGAAGCTTTCTTT. As protein: CAWRDGDEAFF.